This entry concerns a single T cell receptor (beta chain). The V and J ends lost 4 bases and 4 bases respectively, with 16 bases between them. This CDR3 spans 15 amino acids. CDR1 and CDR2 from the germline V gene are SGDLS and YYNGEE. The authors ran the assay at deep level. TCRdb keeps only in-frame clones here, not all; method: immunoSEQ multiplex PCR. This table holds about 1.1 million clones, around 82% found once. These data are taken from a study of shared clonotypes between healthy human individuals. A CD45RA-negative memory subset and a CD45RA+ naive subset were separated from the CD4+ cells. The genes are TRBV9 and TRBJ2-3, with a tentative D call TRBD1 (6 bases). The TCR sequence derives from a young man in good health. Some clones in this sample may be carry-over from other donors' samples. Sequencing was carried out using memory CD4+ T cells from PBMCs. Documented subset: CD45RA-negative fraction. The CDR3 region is CASSNRDNRADTQYF. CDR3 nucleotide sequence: TGTGCCAGCAGCAATCGGGACAATCGGGCAGATACGCAGTATTTT.